This T cell receptor (beta chain) was captured by sequencing in a study of T cells in Graves' hyperthyroidism and ophthalmopathy. Study details: Peripheral blood was drawn at first diagnosis, prior to all treatment.

Researchers took RNA transcripts and amplified the TCR beta CDR3 regions from them. The HTBI primer set drove a first-round RT-PCR of the TCR CDR3. TCRdb ran MiXCR on the multiplex PCR reads and lists one entry per CDR3 protein. The table lists roughly 740,000 distinct CDR3 sequences, about 16% of them singletons, with around 8% in the top ten. Researchers defined stable Graves' hyperthyroidism as no ophthalmopathy progression within 18 months. Patients aged 18 to 65 had newly diagnosed hyperthyroidism that had lasted under 2 months. Points from the study as a whole: Most thyroid clonotypes expanded above 0.001 appeared in blood too.

This clonotype was observed a few times. What it recognizes is unknown. Sequences were obtained from blood. The TCR sequence derives from a man aged 18 to 30 with Graves' hyperthyroidism.

The CDR3 sequence is CASSEGDSGANVLTF. The CDR3 DNA reads TGCGCCAGCAGCGAGGGGGATTCTGGGGCCAACGTCCTGACTTTC. The chain links TRBV5-1 to TRBJ2-6, with a weak D call TRBD1 (6 bases). CDR1 is SGHRS and CDR2 is YFSETQ in the germline V gene. Trimming stripped 4 bases from V and 1 base from J, with 9 bases between. The CDR3 is 15 residues long.